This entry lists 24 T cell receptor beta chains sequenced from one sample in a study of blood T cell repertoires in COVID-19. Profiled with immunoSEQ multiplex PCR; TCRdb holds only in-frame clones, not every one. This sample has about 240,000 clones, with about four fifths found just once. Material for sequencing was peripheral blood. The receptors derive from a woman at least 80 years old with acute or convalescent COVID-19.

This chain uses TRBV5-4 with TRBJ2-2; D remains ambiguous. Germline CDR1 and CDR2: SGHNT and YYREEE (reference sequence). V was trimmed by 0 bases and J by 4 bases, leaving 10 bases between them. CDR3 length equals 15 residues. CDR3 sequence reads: CASSLGVTGTGELFF. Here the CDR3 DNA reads TGTGCCAGCAGCTTGGGGGTCACGGGCACCGGGGAGCTGTTTTTT. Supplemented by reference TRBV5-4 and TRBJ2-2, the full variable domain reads ETGVTQSPTHLIKTRGQQVTLRCSSQSGHNTVSWYQQALGQGPQFIFQYYREEENGRGNFPPRFSGLQFPNYSSELNVNALELDDSALYLCASSLGVTGTGELFFGEGSRLTVL.

DNA for the CDR3: TGTGCCAGCAGCTCCTCAGATACGCAGTATTTT. Translating it yields CASSSSDTQYF. The chain combines TRBV5-4 with TRBJ2-3; no clear D. V was trimmed by 3 bases and J by 4 bases, leaving 3 bases between them. Germline V gene data show CDR1 as SGHNT and CDR2 as YYREEE (reference sequence). The CDR3 spans 11 residues.

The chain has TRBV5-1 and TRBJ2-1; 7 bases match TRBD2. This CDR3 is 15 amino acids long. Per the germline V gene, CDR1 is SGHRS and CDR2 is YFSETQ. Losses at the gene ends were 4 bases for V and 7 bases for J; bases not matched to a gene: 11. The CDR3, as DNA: TGCGCCAGCAGCCCGGGACCGGGAGGCGGGAATGAGCAGTTCTTC. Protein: CASSPGPGGGNEQFF.

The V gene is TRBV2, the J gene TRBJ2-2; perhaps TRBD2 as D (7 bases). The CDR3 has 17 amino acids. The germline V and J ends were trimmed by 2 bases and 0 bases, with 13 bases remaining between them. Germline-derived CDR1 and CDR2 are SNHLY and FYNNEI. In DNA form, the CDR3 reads TGTGCCAGCAGTGAACCCCGAGGGGGGGCGAACACCGGGGAGCTGTTTTTT. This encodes CASSEPRGGANTGELFF.

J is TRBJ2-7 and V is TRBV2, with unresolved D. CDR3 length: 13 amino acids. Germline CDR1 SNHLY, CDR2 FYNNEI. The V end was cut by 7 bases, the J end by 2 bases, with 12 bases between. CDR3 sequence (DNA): TGTGCCAGCACGCGGCTCTCCCCCTACGAGCAGTACTTC. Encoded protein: CASTRLSPYEQYF. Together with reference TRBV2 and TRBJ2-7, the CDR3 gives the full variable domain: EPEVTQTPSHQVTQMGQEVILRCVPISNHLYFYWYRQILGQKVEFLVSFYNNEISEKSEIFDDQFSVERPDGSNFTLKIRSTKLEDSAMYFCASTRLSPYEQYFGPGTRLTVT.

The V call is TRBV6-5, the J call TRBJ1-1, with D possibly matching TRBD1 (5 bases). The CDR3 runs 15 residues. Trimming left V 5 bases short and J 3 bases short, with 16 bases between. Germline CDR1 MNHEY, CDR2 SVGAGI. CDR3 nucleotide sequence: TGTGCCAGCAGTACAACGGGCCGGGGGGACACTGAAGCTTTCTTT. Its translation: CASSTTGRGDTEAFF.

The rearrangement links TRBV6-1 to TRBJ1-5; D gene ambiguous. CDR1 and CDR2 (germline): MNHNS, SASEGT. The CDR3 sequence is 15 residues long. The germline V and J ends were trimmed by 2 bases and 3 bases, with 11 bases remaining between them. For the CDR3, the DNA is TGTGCCAGCAGTGAACGGGGAGGTAACAATCAGCCCCAGCATTTT. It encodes CASSERGGNNQPQHF.

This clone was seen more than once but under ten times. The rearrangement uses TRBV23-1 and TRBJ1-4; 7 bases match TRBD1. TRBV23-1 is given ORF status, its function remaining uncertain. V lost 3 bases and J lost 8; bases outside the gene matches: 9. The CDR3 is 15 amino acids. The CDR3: CASSHRAGGREKLFF. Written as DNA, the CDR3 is TGCGCCAGCAGTCACCGGGCAGGGGGGCGGGAAAAACTGTTTTTT.

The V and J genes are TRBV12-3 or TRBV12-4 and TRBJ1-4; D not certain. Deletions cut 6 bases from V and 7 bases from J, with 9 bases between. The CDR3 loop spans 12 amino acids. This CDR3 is CASSKGGEKLFF. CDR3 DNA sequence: TGTGCCAGCAGCAAGGGAGGTGAAAAACTGTTTTTT.

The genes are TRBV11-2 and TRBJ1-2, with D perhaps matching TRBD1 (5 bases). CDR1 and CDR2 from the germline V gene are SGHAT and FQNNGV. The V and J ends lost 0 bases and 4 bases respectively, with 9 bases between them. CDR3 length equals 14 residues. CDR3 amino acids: CASSLDGGTYGYTF. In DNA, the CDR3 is TGTGCCAGCAGCTTAGATGGGGGGACCTATGGCTACACCTTC. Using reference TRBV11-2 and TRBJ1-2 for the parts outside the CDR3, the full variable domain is EAGVAQSPRYKIIEKRQSVAFWCNPISGHATLYWYQQILGQGPKLLIQFQNNGVVDDSQLPKDRFSAERLKGVDSTLKIQPAKLEDSAVYLCASSLDGGTYGYTFGSGTRLTVV.

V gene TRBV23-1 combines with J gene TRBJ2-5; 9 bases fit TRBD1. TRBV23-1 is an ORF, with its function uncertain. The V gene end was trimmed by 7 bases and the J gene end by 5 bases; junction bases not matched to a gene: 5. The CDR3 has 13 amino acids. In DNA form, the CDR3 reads TGCGCCAGCATAGACAGGGGGATGGAGACCCAGTACTTC. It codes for CASIDRGMETQYF.

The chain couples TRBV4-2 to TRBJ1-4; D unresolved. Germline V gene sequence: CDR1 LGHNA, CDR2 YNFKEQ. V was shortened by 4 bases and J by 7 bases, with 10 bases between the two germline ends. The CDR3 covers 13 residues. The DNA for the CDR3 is TGTGCCAGCAGCCCCGAAGAGGGTGAAAAACTGTTTTTT. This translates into CASSPEEGEKLFF.

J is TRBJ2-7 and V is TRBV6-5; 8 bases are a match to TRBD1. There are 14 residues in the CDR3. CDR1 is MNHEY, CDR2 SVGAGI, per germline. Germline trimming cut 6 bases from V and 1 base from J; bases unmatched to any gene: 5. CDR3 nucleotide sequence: TGTGCCAGCAGCCAGGACAGGGCGTCCTACGAGCAGTACTTC. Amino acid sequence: CASSQDRASYEQYF.

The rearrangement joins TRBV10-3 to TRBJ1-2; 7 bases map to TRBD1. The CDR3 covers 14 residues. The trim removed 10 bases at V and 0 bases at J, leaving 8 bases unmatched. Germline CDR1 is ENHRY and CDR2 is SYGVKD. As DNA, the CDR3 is TGTGCCACCACAGGGGCCACAGCTAACTATGGCTACACCTTC. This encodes CATTGATANYGYTF.

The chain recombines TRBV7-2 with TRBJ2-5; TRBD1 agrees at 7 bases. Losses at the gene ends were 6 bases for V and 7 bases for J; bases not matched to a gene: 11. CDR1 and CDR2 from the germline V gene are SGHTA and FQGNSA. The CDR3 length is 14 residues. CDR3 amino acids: CASSPDRLHGTQYF. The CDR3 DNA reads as TGTGCCAGCAGTCCGGACAGGCTCCATGGGACCCAGTACTTC.

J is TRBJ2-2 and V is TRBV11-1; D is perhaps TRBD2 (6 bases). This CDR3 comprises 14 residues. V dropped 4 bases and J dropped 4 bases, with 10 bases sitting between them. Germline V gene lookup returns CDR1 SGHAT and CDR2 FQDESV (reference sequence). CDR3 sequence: CASSSLGSTGELFF. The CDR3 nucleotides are TGTGCCAGCAGCTCACTCGGGAGCACCGGGGAGCTGTTTTTT.

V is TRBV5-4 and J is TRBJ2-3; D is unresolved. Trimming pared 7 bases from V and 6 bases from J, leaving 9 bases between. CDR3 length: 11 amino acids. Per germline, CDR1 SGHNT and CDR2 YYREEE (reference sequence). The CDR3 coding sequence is TGTGCCAGCGGCCAATCGGATACGCAGTATTTT. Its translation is CASGQSDTQYF.

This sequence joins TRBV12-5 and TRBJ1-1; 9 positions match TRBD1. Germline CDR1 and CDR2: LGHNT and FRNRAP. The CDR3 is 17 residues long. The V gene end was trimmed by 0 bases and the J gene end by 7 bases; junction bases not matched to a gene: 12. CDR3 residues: CASGLVRGQGPGDEAFF. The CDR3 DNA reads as TGTGCTAGTGGTTTGGTACGGGGACAGGGCCCAGGAGATGAAGCTTTCTTT.

CDR3 nucleotide sequence: TGTGCCAGCAGTTTGCAAACACCTTTGGGGACAGGGAGTGCCACAGATACGCAGTATTTT. Translated, it gives CASSLQTPLGTGSATDTQYF. The chain links TRBV27 to TRBJ2-3; the match to TRBD1 covers 9 bases. The CDR3 sequence is 20 residues long. The J segment lost 2 bases and the V segment lost 3 bases, leaving 18 bases of the junction unmatched. Germline CDR1 is MNHEY and CDR2 is SMNVEV (reference sequence).

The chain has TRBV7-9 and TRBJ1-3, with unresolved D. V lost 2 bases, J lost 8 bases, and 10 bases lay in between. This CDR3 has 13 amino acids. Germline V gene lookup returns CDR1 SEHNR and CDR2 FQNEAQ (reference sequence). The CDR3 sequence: CASSLPTIDTIYF. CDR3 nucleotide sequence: TGTGCCAGCAGCTTACCGACAATTGACACCATATATTTT.

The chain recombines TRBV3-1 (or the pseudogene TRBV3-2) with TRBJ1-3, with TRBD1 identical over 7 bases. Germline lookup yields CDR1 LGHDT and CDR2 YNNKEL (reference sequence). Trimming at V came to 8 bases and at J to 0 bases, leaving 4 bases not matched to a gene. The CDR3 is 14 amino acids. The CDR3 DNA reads TGTGCCAGCGAAAACAGGGGCTCTGGAAACACCATATATTTT. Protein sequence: CASENRGSGNTIYF.

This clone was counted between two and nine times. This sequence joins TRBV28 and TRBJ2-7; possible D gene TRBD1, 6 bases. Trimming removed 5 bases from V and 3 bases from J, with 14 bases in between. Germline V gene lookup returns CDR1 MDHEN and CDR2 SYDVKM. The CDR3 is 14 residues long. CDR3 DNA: TGTGCCAGCAGTCCCTCGACAGGTATCTACGAGCAGTACTTC. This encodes CASSPSTGIYEQYF.

The CDR3 region has the DNA TGTGCCAGCAGCTACCTAGCGGGGAGCTCCTACGAGCAGTACTTC. This gives the protein CASSYLAGSSYEQYF. The rearrangement joins TRBV28 to TRBJ2-7; 9 positions agree with TRBD2. V dropped 6 bases and J dropped 0; count of bases not matched to a gene: 6. CDR1 and CDR2 (germline): MDHEN, SYDVKM. The CDR3 loop spans 15 amino acids.

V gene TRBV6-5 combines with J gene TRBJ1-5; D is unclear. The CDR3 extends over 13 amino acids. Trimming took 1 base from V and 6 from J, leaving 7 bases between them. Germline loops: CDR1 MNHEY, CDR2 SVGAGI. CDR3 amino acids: CASSYFPGQPQHF. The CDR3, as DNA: TGTGCCAGCAGTTACTTCCCGGGTCAGCCCCAGCATTTT.